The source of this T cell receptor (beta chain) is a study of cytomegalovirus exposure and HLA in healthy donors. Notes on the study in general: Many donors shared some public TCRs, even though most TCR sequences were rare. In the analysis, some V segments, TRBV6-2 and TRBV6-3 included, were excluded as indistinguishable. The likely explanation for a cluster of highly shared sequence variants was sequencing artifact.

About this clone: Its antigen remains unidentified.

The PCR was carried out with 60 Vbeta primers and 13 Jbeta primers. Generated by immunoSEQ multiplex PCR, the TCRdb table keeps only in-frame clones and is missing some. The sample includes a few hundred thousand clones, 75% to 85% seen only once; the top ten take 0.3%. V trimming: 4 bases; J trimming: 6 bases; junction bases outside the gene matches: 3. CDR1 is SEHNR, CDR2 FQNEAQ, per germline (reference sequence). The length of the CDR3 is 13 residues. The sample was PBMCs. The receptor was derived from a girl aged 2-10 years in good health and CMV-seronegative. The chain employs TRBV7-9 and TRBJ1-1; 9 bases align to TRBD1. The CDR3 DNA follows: TGTGCCAGCAGCTCGACAGGGGGAGCTGAAGCTTTCTTT. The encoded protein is CASSSTGGAEAFF.